These 14 T cell receptor beta chains originate from one sample sequenced in a study of blood T cell repertoires in COVID-19. The repertoire was sequenced with immunoSEQ multiplex PCR; TCRdb's copy has only in-frame clones and lacks some. The repertoire includes 230,000 or so clones, about 86% of them detected once, and 3.4% sits in the top ten. The source material was PBMCs or T cells enriched from blood (not recorded which). The receptors stem from a man aged 45-60 years who had recovered from COVID-19.

The chain couples TRBV9 to TRBJ1-3; TRBD1 matches at 7 bases. V lost 4 bases to trimming and J lost 0 bases; unmatched junction nucleotides: 10. This CDR3 contains 17 residues. The germline CDR1 and CDR2 sequences are SGDLS and YYNGEE. CDR3 loop: CASSPRTGESSGNTIYF. The CDR3, as DNA: TGTGCCAGCAGCCCCCGAACAGGGGAGAGCTCTGGAAACACCATATATTTT.

The chain carries TRBV19 and TRBJ1-4, with D perhaps matching TRBD1 (6 bases). This CDR3 is built from 15 residues. In germline, CDR1 is LNHDA, CDR2 SQIVND (reference sequence). Deletions cut 4 bases from V and 3 bases from J, with 12 bases between. This CDR3 reads CASSTTRGPNEKLFF. As DNA, the CDR3 is TGTGCCAGTAGTACCACCAGGGGCCCTAATGAAAAACTGTTTTTT. The variable domain in full, completed from reference TRBV19 and TRBJ1-4, reads DGGITQSPKYLFRKEGQNVTLSCEQNLNHDAMYWYRQDPGQGLRLIYYSQIVNDFQKGDIAEGYSVSREKKESFPLTVTSAQKNPTAFYLCASSTTRGPNEKLFFGSGTQLSVL.

The V and J genes are TRBV10-3 and TRBJ1-5, with D tentatively TRBD1 (6 bases). V lost 10 bases and J 1 base, leaving 14 bases between the germline ends. Germline loops: CDR1 ENHRY, CDR2 SYGVKD. The CDR3 is made up of 14 amino acids. CDR3 DNA sequence: TGTGCCACGAGTCTCGACAGGAGCAATCAGCCCCAGCATTTT. This sequence encodes CATSLDRSNQPQHF.

V usage is TRBV3-1 (or the pseudogene TRBV3-2) and J usage is TRBJ1-6, with TRBD1 matching over 7 bases. Germline CDR1 reads LGHDT; CDR2 reads YNNKEL (reference sequence). The CDR3 is made up of 16 amino acids. V lost 1 base, J lost 6 bases, and 6 bases stayed unmatched. This CDR3 reads CASSQGGGEGNSPLHF. CDR3 sequence (DNA): TGTGCCAGCAGCCAAGGAGGGGGCGAGGGTAATTCACCCCTCCACTTT.

This CDR3 is CSVEPRGTEAFF. Here the CDR3 DNA reads TGCAGCGTTGAGCCAAGGGGGACTGAAGCTTTCTTT. The chain links TRBV29-1 to TRBJ1-1; D possibly corresponds to TRBD1 (6 bases). The V end was cut by 3 bases, the J end by 5 bases, with 10 bases between. Germline CDR1 is SQVTM and CDR2 is ANQGSEA. This CDR3 spans 12 amino acids.

CDR3 amino acids: CASNPGRGKSYGYTF. CDR3 sequence (DNA): TGTGCCAGTAATCCGGGGCGGGGCAAAAGCTATGGCTACACCTTC. The rearrangement links TRBV19 to TRBJ1-2, with D possibly matching TRBD1 (5 bases). The CDR3 contains 15 residues. Per germline, CDR1 LNHDA and CDR2 SQIVND (reference sequence). V was trimmed by 7 bases and J by 4 bases, leaving 19 bases between them. Complete variable domain (other parts from reference TRBV19 and TRBJ1-2): DGGITQSPKYLFRKEGQNVTLSCEQNLNHDAMYWYRQDPGQGLRLIYYSQIVNDFQKGDIAEGYSVSREKKESFPLTVTSAQKNPTAFYLCASNPGRGKSYGYTFGSGTRLTVV.

V gene TRBV6-5 combines with J gene TRBJ1-5, with D tentatively TRBD1 (6 bases). CDR3 length equals 14 residues. Germline CDR1 MNHEY, CDR2 SVGAGI. V shed 4 bases and J shed 1 base, with 8 bases lying between them. The CDR3 nucleotides are TGTGCCAGCAGTTCTACAGGGAGCAATCAGCCCCAGCATTTT. Translated: CASSSTGSNQPQHF.

This rearrangement joins TRBV9 to TRBJ1-3; 8 bases align to TRBD1. CDR3 length equals 13 residues. CDR1 SGDLS and CDR2 YYNGEE come from the germline V gene. V dropped 3 bases and J dropped 14; count of bases not matched to a gene: 10. CDR3 coding DNA: TGTGCCAGCAGCGCAACCAGGGGGCGTGCTCTATATTTT. Translating it yields CASSATRGRALYF.

The gene calls are TRBV5-1 and TRBJ2-7; 12 bases are shared with TRBD1. V was clipped by 4 bases and J by 6 bases; unmatched bases: 5. CDR1 and CDR2 from the germline V gene are SGHRS and YFSETQ. CDR3 length: 14 amino acids. In DNA, the CDR3 is TGCGCCAGCAGCCAAGGGACAGGGGGCTTCGAGCAGTACTTC. Its translation is CASSQGTGGFEQYF.

This chain links TRBV30 with TRBJ1-1; D is possibly TRBD1 (5 bases). With 3 bases removed from V and 1 base from J, the gap between germline ends came to 12 bases. This CDR3 has 14 residues. Germline assignment: CDR1 GTSNPN and CDR2 SVGIG (reference sequence). Written as DNA, the CDR3 is TGTGCCTGGAGCCAGGGTCTCGGGAACACTGAAGCTTTCTTT. Translated, it gives CAWSQGLGNTEAFF.

The chain employs TRBV19 and TRBJ2-2; 15 nucleotides agree with TRBD2. The V gene end was trimmed by 6 bases and the J gene end by 8 bases; junction bases not matched to a gene: 4. There are 15 residues in the CDR3. Germline values: CDR1 LNHDA, CDR2 SQIVND (reference sequence). The CDR3 loop reads CASSEGLAGGGELFF. The CDR3 DNA is TGTGCCAGTAGCGAGGGACTAGCGGGAGGTGGGGAGCTGTTTTTT.

V is TRBV19 and J is TRBJ1-2; 7 bases line up with TRBD1. The germline CDR1 and CDR2 sequences are LNHDA and SQIVND (reference sequence). This CDR3 is built from 13 residues. V gave up 1 base and J gave up 4 bases; unmatched junction bases: 0. Here the CDR3 DNA reads TGTGCCAGTAGTATAGGACAGGGCTATGGCTACACCTTC. This gives the protein CASSIGQGYGYTF.

V gene TRBV19 combines with J gene TRBJ2-7; possibly TRBD2 for D (6 bases). V shed 4 bases and J shed 2 bases, with 15 bases lying between them. Germline V lookup: CDR1 LNHDA, CDR2 SQIVND (reference sequence). This CDR3 has 15 amino acids. The CDR3 sequence: CASSTLAVGTYEQYF. The CDR3 DNA sequence: TGTGCCAGTAGTACACTAGCTGTGGGAACCTACGAGCAGTACTTC.

The CDR3 region is CASRSESGEQYF. In DNA form, the CDR3 reads TGTGCCAGCAGGTCCGAGAGCGGCGAGCAGTACTTC. The chain is built from TRBV6-5 and TRBJ2-7; tentatively, D is TRBD2 (5 bases). CDR1 and CDR2 (germline): MNHEY, SVGAGI. Trimming left V 6 bases short and J 6 bases short, with 12 bases between. The CDR3 is 12 residues long.